This record concerns one T cell receptor beta chain sequence. Its antigen remains unknown. The data are from a study of shared clonotypes between healthy human individuals. General study findings and limits: Deeper or shallower sequencing was expected to change how clonotypes are shared among donors.

Per the study methods: ImmunoSEQ only sent back junction sequences with no quality scores, so filtering was done differently. The protocol was immunoSEQ multiplex PCR, while the TCRdb copy is restricted to in-frame clones and leaves out a portion. V and J calls and clone size are as listed in that table; D and trimming were resolved from the DNA. The sample yields a few million clones, 93% seen once. This CDR3 comprises 15 residues. Trimming took 4 bases from V and 2 from J, leaving 15 bases between them. The germline V gene encodes CDR1 MDHEN and CDR2 SYDVKM. CD45RO-negative CD8 cells positively selected for CCR7 made up the naive population, which excluded terminally differentiated effector memory CD45RA+ cells. Donors, healthy HIV-negative adults, lacked recent acute infections or vaccinations. Adults of Caucasian background living in Nashville, Tennessee made up all donors.

Sequenced material: naive CD8+ T cells from PBMCs. This receptor was identified in a man between 18 and 35 years old in good health. Some clones in this sample may be carry-over from other donors' samples. The gene calls are TRBV28 and TRBJ2-7; tentatively, D is TRBD1 (6 bases). CDR3 nucleotides: TGTGCCAGCAGTTCGATACTTGACAGGACCTACGAGCAGTACTTC. It encodes CASSSILDRTYEQYF.